This entry concerns a single T cell receptor beta chain. The target of this receptor is not known. Base qualities are missing; no much larger clone stands one base away. Based on the germline V gene (reference sequence), the CDR1 and CDR2 sequences are MNHEY and SMNVEV. Here V drops 2 bases and J drops 1 base, and the junction holds 5 bases not matched to any gene. The cysteine opens and the phenylalanine closes a CDR3 of 16 amino acids. The DNA shown is the 48-base CDR3, in frame from base 1. The sample belongs to a study of blood T cell repertoires in COVID-19 (dated by TCRdb to 2018 to 2020). Regarding the study in general: Samples covering the acute and convalescent phases of COVID-19 were provided by collaborators in the United States, Italy and Spain. The samples were drawn from two sources: the first 160 participants of the ongoing ImmuneRACE study, and 950 to 1,500 subjects contributed by 6 global collaborators. The dataset comprised deeply sampled blood TCRbeta repertoires from subjects exposed to, actively infected with, or recovered from COVID-19. Where HLA class I and class II types were available, the types were taken from metadata supplied by the sample provider, not from assay-based typing. Nearly every sample came with metadata listing a de-identified subject ID, COVID-19 status, age in years and sex. A freely available public database, intended as a resource for researchers studying the immune response to SARS-CoV-2, is where the repertoires were released. The prospective study material was composed of cDNA or gDNA derived from T cells, B-cell-depleted T cells, or PBMCs.

Overall results and qualifications from the work: Clinical and demographic metadata were provided uncurated, with the amount varying by source and participant.

In the prospective study, participants were roughly 18 to 100 years old, resided in 25 or so geographic areas of the United States, and were enrolled through a virtual design. To assign participants to cohorts, the prospective study relied on clinical history that participants themselves reported in a screening survey and a study questionnaire. ImmuneRACE Cohort 3 recovered participants were defined by two consecutive negative NP/OP PCR tests, healthcare professional clearance, or symptom resolution. Each participant in the prospective study had whole blood, serum and a nasopharyngeal or oropharyngeal swab collected by mobile phlebotomists. Participants in the prospective study had the option to provide additional blood draws and questionnaires over an approximately 2-month period. Prospective study blood samples were shipped either frozen or at room temperature before DNA extraction. The immunoSEQ Assay, a bias-controlled multiplex PCR, was used to amplify TCRbeta CDR3 regions from genomic DNA. On the study's bioinformatics: Nucleated cell counts per sample were estimated from amplification of reference gene primers within the assay. To quantify the absolute abundance of each unique TCRbeta CDR3 rearrangement, sequence reads were collapsed and filtered. For each sample, productive Simpson clonality was calculated by taking the square root of Simpson's diversity index across productive rearrangements. In TCRdb, the immuneACCESS table is reduced to in-frame sequences with V and J assigned. These tables do not hold every clone; where another copy was compared, an unresolved V gene accounts for under half, and the others remain unexplained. The DNA gave D and trimming, while V, J and clone size come from that table. The sample table records approximately 200,000 clones; around 89% of these occur just once. The ten biggest clones cover 1.2% of the sample.

This receptor chain uses TRBV27 and TRBJ1-5, with 7 middle bases fitting TRBD1. Material for sequencing was PBMCs or T cells enriched from blood (not recorded which). This sequence was found in a man aged 25 to 45 who had recovered from COVID-19. CDR3 sequence: CASSLKGAGSNQPQHF. The sequence in DNA is TGTGCCAGCAGTTTAAAGGGGGCCGGAAGCAATCAGCCCCAGCATTTT.